This TCR beta chain was captured by sequencing in a study of cytomegalovirus exposure and HLA in healthy donors. Study findings and constraints: Diagnosis of cytomegalovirus status made by the classifier reportedly showed high specificity and sensitivity.

Comment on this clone: No antigen is known for it.

The PCR had 60 Vbeta and 13 Jbeta primers. Libraries were prepared by immunoSEQ multiplex PCR; TCRdb keeps only in-frame clonotypes and omits some of them. The specimen's table records 150,000 to 200,000 clones. The V and J ends lost 4 bases and 2 bases respectively, with 4 bases between them. Germline CDR1 is SGHDN and CDR2 is FVKESK. The CDR3 runs 12 residues. Input material: PBMCs. The sequence was obtained from a man aged 25-40 years in good health and CMV-seronegative. The chain employs TRBV14 and TRBJ2-3, with D hard to call. The DNA of the CDR3 is TGTGCCAGCAGCCCTACCACAGATACGCAGTATTTT. This translates into CASSPTTDTQYF.